The rows below give T cell receptor beta chains drawn from one sample of a study of blood T cell repertoires in COVID-19. Measured with immunoSEQ multiplex PCR; TCRdb has only the in-frame clones, and not every one. The table shows over 200,000 clones, with about 83% occurring only once. Source material: peripheral blood. The receptors shown here come from a woman in her twenties or thirties with COVID-19, enrolled during active disease. Both conserved end residues are part of each CDR3. A D gene is named only where the DNA matches it firmly. Clone size is shown for a subset of rows, as once, few, many or a class of expanded clone.

v_gene	abundance	d_gene	j_gene	CDR3nt	CDR3aa
TRBV6-5	NA	TRBD1	TRBJ2-1	TGTGCCAGCAGTTACCCGGTGGGACAGGGGTACAATGAGCAGTTCTTC	CASSYPVGQGYNEQFF
TRBV12-3/TRBV12-4	NA	NA	TRBJ2-5	TGTGCCAGCAGGGACGGGGGCCAAGAGACCCAGTACTTC	CASRDGGQETQYF
TRBV19	NA	NA	TRBJ1-2	TGTGCCAGTGGGGGCGCGGAGGGCTACACCTTC	CASGGAEGYTF
TRBV27	NA	NA	TRBJ2-7	TGTGCCAGCAGTCATGACAGTTCCTACGAGCAGTACTTC	CASSHDSSYEQYF
TRBV5-1	NA	TRBD2	TRBJ2-2	TGCGCCAGCAGCTTGGGACTAGCGGGAGGTTTCGACACCGGGGAGCTGTTTTTT	CASSLGLAGGFDTGELFF
TRBV25-1	NA	NA	TRBJ1-2	TGTGCCAGCAGTCTGTGGGTACAGAACTATGGCTACACCTTC	CASSLWVQNYGYTF
TRBV6-4	once	TRBD2	TRBJ2-5	TGTGCCAGCAGGGGGACTAGCGGGAGGGCCAGGAAGACCCAGTACTTC	CASRGTSGRARKTQYF
TRBV30	NA	TRBD1	TRBJ1-3	TGTGCCTGGATAGAAGACAGGGCGGGTGGAAACACCATATATTTT	CAWIEDRAGGNTIYF
TRBV27	NA	NA	TRBJ1-2	TGTGCCAGCAGTTCCGCACAGGGTCTACTTTATGGCTACACCTTC	CASSSAQGLLYGYTF
TRBV28	NA	NA	TRBJ2-5	TGTGCCAGCAGTTTTCGCCGGGGGGCGAGAGAGACCCAGTACTTC	CASSFRRGARETQYF
TRBV28	NA	TRBD2	TRBJ2-5	TGTGCCAGCAGTTTTCCCCCCCCACTAGCGGGGGGCCAAGAGACCCAGTACTTC	CASSFPPPLAGGQETQYF
TRBV3-1/TRBV3-2	few	NA	TRBJ2-7	TGTGCCAGCAGCCAAGGCGCGGGGTTCTCCTACGAGCAGTACTTC	CASSQGAGFSYEQYF
TRBV18	NA	NA	TRBJ2-3	TGTGCCAGCTCACCTAATATGTTGAGTCGGGCAGATACGCAGTATTTT	CASSPNMLSRADTQYF
TRBV5-1	NA	NA	TRBJ1-2	TGCGCCAGCAGCTTACTCCCGGGACTTAACTATGGCTACACCTTC	CASSLLPGLNYGYTF
TRBV27	NA	NA	TRBJ2-7	TGTGCCAGCAGTTTATTTGGGGGCCCAAGCTCCTACGAGCAGTACTTC	CASSLFGGPSSYEQYF
TRBV4-3	NA	NA	TRBJ2-7	TGCGCCAGCAGCCAAGATTCCGAGCGTCGGGAGCAGTACTTC	CASSQDSERREQYF
TRBV7-9	NA	TRBD1	TRBJ1-4	TGTGCCAGCAGCTTAGCTGGACAGGGGTTAACTAATGAAAAACTGTTTTTT	CASSLAGQGLTNEKLFF
TRBV3-1/TRBV3-2	NA	TRBD2	TRBJ2-5	TGTGCCAGCAGCCAAGGCCTAGCGGGAGGAGAGACCCAGTACTTC	CASSQGLAGGETQYF
TRBV7-8	NA	NA	TRBJ2-7	TGTGCCAGCAGCTTAGCTCCCCAATACGAGCAGTACTTC	CASSLAPQYEQYF
TRBV12-3/TRBV12-4	NA	TRBD1	TRBJ2-7	TGTGCCAGCAGTTTACGGACAGGGGGCGAGCAGTACTTC	CASSLRTGGEQYF
TRBV15	NA	TRBD1	TRBJ1-4	TGTGCCACCAGCAGAGATGAGGACAGGGTTCGCGAAAAACTGTTTTTT	CATSRDEDRVREKLFF
TRBV7-7	NA	TRBD1	TRBJ2-1	TGTGCCAGCAGCGAGGACAGGGCAGGCTACAATGAGCAGTTCTTC	CASSEDRAGYNEQFF
TRBV19	NA	NA	TRBJ1-5	TGTGCCAGTAGTCCGATCAACAGGGATCAGCCCCAGCATTTT	CASSPINRDQPQHF
TRBV7-2	few	TRBD2	TRBJ2-5	TGTGCCAGCAGCTGGGGACTAGCGGGCTCCCAAGAGACCCAGTACTTC	CASSWGLAGSQETQYF
TRBV5-1	NA	NA	TRBJ2-2	TGCGCCAGCAGCTCAATCCCGGGGGGTCAGGGGAGGACCGGGGAGCTGTTTTTT	CASSSIPGGQGRTGELFF
TRBV13	NA	NA	TRBJ2-7	TGTGCCAGCAGCTTAGCCAGGAACGAGCAGTACTTC	CASSLARNEQYF
TRBV7-9	NA	TRBD1	TRBJ2-2	TGTGCCAGCAGCTTTAGGACAGGGGGCACCGGGGAGCTGTTTTTT	CASSFRTGGTGELFF
TRBV4-3	NA	NA	TRBJ1-1	TGCGCCAGCAGCCAAGGGGCTAGACAGCCCGCTTTCTTT	CASSQGARQPAFF
TRBV6-5	NA	TRBD1	TRBJ2-7	TGTGCCAGCAGACAGGGGGTCTTTGGGTCCTACGAGCAGTACTTC	CASRQGVFGSYEQYF
TRBV6-5	few	NA	TRBJ1-2	TGTGCCAGCAGCAAGGACAGAATTAACTATGGCTACACCTTC	CASSKDRINYGYTF
TRBV28	NA	NA	TRBJ2-7	TGTGCCAGCACCCCCTCCCAGTCCGAGCAGTACTTC	CASTPSQSEQYF
TRBV9	NA	TRBD1	TRBJ2-1	TGTGCCAGCAGCGTCCAGACAGGGCTCTCCTACAATGAGCAGTTCTTC	CASSVQTGLSYNEQFF
TRBV7-9	NA	NA	TRBJ1-1	TGTGCCAGCAGCCCTGACCCGCGGGAAGCTTTCTTT	CASSPDPREAFF
TRBV7-9	NA	NA	TRBJ1-2	TGTGCCAGCAGCTTAGTCACAGACTATGGCTACACCTTC	CASSLVTDYGYTF
TRBV4-3	few	TRBD2	TRBJ2-2	TGCGCCAGCAGCCTAAGTCTATCGGGGGGGCAAACCGGGGAGCTGTTTTTT	CASSLSLSGGQTGELFF
TRBV4-3	NA	NA	TRBJ1-1	TGCGCCAGCAGCCAAGCTTTGCGGAAGAACACTGAAGCTTTCTTT	CASSQALRKNTEAFF
TRBV6-2/TRBV6-3	NA	TRBD2	TRBJ2-3	TGTGCCAGCAGTTTACTTCGCTCCCCGCTAGCGGGAGAGATGAATACGCAGTATTTT	CASSLLRSPLAGEMNTQYF
TRBV5-1	NA	NA	TRBJ1-5	TGCGCCAGCAGCTTGGGGCCTAGCAATCAGCCCCAGCATTTT	CASSLGPSNQPQHF
TRBV20-1	NA	TRBD2	TRBJ2-5	TGCAGTGCTAGTCAACTAGCGGGGGAAGAGACCCAGTACTTC	CSASQLAGEETQYF
TRBV5-4	NA	NA	TRBJ2-7	TGTGCCAGCAGCTTGGTGCAGGGTCACGAGCAGTACTTC	CASSLVQGHEQYF
TRBV19	once	NA	TRBJ2-5	TGTGCCAGTAGTATAGTGTCAGCAGGATTAGGCGAGACCCAGTACTTC	CASSIVSAGLGETQYF
TRBV10-3	few	NA	TRBJ1-1	TGTGCCATCAGTGAGTCGAGGATGAACACTGAAGCTTTCTTT	CAISESRMNTEAFF
TRBV7-9	NA	NA	TRBJ2-1	TGTGCCAGCAGCCCGAGAGACACGGCGAACTCCTACAATGAGCAGTTCTTC	CASSPRDTANSYNEQFF
TRBV5-5	few	TRBD1	TRBJ1-2	TGTGCCAGCAGCTTGGCGGGACAGGGGGCGTATGGCTACACCTTC	CASSLAGQGAYGYTF
TRBV30	NA	NA	TRBJ2-5	TGTGCCTGGAAGCGACTGGTGGCCATTACATGGGAGACCCAGTACTTC	CAWKRLVAITWETQYF
TRBV30	NA	NA	TRBJ1-4	TGTGCCTGGAGTCTCGGCGGGGCGCGGACTAATGAAAAACTGTTTTTT	CAWSLGGARTNEKLFF
TRBV18	once	TRBD2	TRBJ2-1	TGTGCCAGCTCACGCAATCCCCTTCGGGACTACTCCTACAATGAGCAGTTCTTC	CASSRNPLRDYSYNEQFF